This record looks at one T cell receptor (beta chain) sequence and its context. Its antigen is not yet known. Per-base quality was not reported, and no clone a single base away is much larger than it. The data originate from a study of shared clonotypes between healthy human individuals (dated by TCRdb to 2020 to 2021). Regarding the complete study: The cohort included a few men and a couple of women between 18 and 49 years of age. Per donor, three plates each were used for CD4 naive and CD4 memory, two for CD8 naive, and one for CD8 memory. To estimate repertoire size and how much clonotypes are shared between individuals, the study performed deep sequencing of blood TCR repertoires from five healthy adults. To increase sequencing depth and limit assay-specific biases, different laboratories used diverse techniques to prepare libraries and sequence TCR repertoires. Each donor's leukapheresis produced roughly between about 0.8 and 10 billion PBMCs. The research as a whole found: Naive subsets generally had larger estimated clonotype richness than memory subsets. Sampling was limited to blood, and TCR repertoires in tissue likely differ from TCR repertoires in blood. Incomplete sequencing was indicated by rarefaction of sorted-subset datasets, despite the large sequencing depth. Pairwise subsampling indicated that sequencing depth was expected to affect the degree of clonotype sharing among donors. When a few donors were compared, the shared fraction of clonotypes was about 5% for naive CD4, 3.5% to 4% for naive CD8, 2.3% for memory CD4, and 0.4% for memory CD8. Compared with non-shared clonotypes, the clonotypes found in all four sorted-subset donors had higher generation probabilities. The small number of donors limited the genetic and exposure-history diversity represented.

CD8 naive samples were obtained by positive selection for CCR7 among CD45RO-negative cells, yielding a CD45RA+CCR7+ population from which TemRA cells were excluded. Donors were healthy HIV-negative adults with no recently reported acute infections or vaccinations. Every donor was a Caucasian adult residing in Nashville, Tennessee, USA. Blood was obtained by leukapheresis, after which PBMCs were separated by Ficoll-Histopaque density gradient centrifugation and cryopreserved in liquid nitrogen vapor phase. Analytical flow cytometry was used to check the purity and quantity of each magnetically sorted T cell population. Genomic DNA was isolated from every sorted fraction and measured by UV absorbance on a Nanodrop 2000c. Using the deep immunoSEQ assay, TCR CDR3 regions were amplified from genomic DNA by multiplex PCR. Extracted genomic DNA from each cell subset was spread evenly across all wells of several immunoSEQ 96-well plates, with each plate serving as a replicate. For sorted subsets, around 200 ng genomic DNA, equal to tens of thousands of T cell genomes, was loaded into each replicate PCR. Purified libraries were quantified with a Qubit 3.0 fluorometer, sized on a Bioanalyzer 2100, and re-quantified with the KAPA Library Quantification kit. Every immunoSEQ 96-well plate was sequenced on a separate single-read 150-cycle Illumina NextSeq 550 flow cell. In the original analysis: Because only junctional sequences without quality scores were contained in the immunoSEQ output, filtering matching that applied to full-length reads could not be performed. Sequences were annotated with PyIR, a Python wrapper for IgBLAST v1.9, and V/J genes and CDR3 were assigned using IMGT germline references. Reads were filtered out if the reads had weak V/J assignments (E-value above 1e-6), no CDR3, stop codons, out-of-frame junctions, or ambiguous translated residues. V3J clonotypes were defined by identical inferred V gene, J gene, and CDR3 amino acid sequence. Percentage overlap between repertoires was calculated by dividing the number of shared unique clonotypes by the size of the smaller repertoire. RTK rarefaction, the Chao1 estimator, and Recon v2.1 estimates of unobserved clonotypes were used to assess repertoire richness. For all TCRbeta clonotypes obtained by the gDNA method from a handful of donors, generation probabilities were computed with OLGA. TCRdb re-hosts the immuneACCESS table, in-frame sequences only. Its copies lack some clones; in the studies checked, an unresolved V gene accounts for under half of them, and the cause for the rest is not known. That table supplies the V and J calls and clone size; D and trimming were determined from the DNA. The sample includes approximately 1.9 million clones, with roughly 93% observed a single time. The ten largest clonotypes hold around 1.7% of the sample.

V is trimmed back by 2 bases and J by 8 bases, and the junction contains 12 bases that no gene match accounts for. The CDR3 contains 16 residues, cysteine and phenylalanine counted. The kept DNA is CDR3 alone, 48 bases in frame from the first base. CDR1 and CDR2, per the germline V gene, are MGHRA and YSYEKL. The rearrangement combines TRBV4-1 with TRBJ2-1, with 7 bases aligning to TRBD2. The specimen was naive CD8+ T cells from PBMCs. The cell subset or site label corresponds to: CD45RA+CCR7+. The receptor comes from a young man in good health. Some clones in this sample may be carry-over from other donors' samples. CDR3 loop: CASSQRAGEFPHEQFF. The nucleotide sequence reads TGCGCCAGCAGCCAACGGGCGGGAGAATTCCCCCATGAGCAGTTCTTC.